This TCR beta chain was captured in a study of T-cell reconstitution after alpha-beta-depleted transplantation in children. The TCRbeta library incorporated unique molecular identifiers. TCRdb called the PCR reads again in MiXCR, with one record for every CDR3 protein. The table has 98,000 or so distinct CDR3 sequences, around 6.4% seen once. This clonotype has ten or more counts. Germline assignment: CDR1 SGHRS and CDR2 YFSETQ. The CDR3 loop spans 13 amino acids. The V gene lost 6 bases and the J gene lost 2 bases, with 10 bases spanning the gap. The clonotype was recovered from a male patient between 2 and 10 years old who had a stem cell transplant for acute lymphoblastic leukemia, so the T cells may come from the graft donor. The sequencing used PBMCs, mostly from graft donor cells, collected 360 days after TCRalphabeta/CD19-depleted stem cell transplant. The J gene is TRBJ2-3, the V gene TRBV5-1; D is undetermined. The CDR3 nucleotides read TGCGCCAGCAACTTTTACTTCACAGATACGCAGTATTTT. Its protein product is CASNFYFTDTQYF.